The present TCR beta chain was sequenced within a study of somatic mutations in cytotoxic T cells in rheumatoid arthritis. On this clone: Its cognate antigen is unknown.

V shed 6 bases, J shed 8 bases, and the junction held 11 bases outside the gene matches. This CDR3 has 14 residues. Germline CDR1 is SQVTM and CDR2 is ANQGSEA. Sequencing was performed with immunoSEQ multiplex PCR; in TCRdb, only in-frame clones are kept and a portion is missing. The data show 15,000 to 25,000 clones, over 70% seen once. Findings of the study overall: Compared with age-matched healthy controls, rheumatoid arthritis patients did not differ significantly in CD8+ T-cell clonality. Greater age accompanied higher CD8+ clonality in rheumatoid arthritis patients, a pattern that was absent in healthy controls.

The sequencing input was CD8+ T cells sorted from blood. The receptor's source is a woman in her forties or fifties in good health. This chain uses TRBV29-1 with TRBJ2-1, with TRBD2 matching over 9 bases. CDR3 sequence: CSVRGGTSGDEQFF. CDR3 bases: TGCAGCGTGCGGGGGGGGACCTCAGGGGATGAGCAGTTCTTC.